Shown below are 21 T cell receptor beta chains from a single sample sequenced in a study of CD8 T cells in Susac syndrome. Random hexamers were used to reverse transcribe roughly 0.45 to 1 ug of RNA. In TCRdb, the immunoSEQ multiplex PCR reads were re-called with MiXCR into one record per CDR3 protein. The repertoire includes about 130,000 distinct CDR3 sequences, more than 90% of them detected once, and more than 0.095% sits in the top ten. Specimen: CD4+ T cells from PBMCs. The receptors here all came from a human donor in good health.

The rearrangement uses TRBV29-1 and TRBJ2-3; D ambiguous. Germline V gene data show CDR1 as SQVTM and CDR2 as ANQGSEA. V was clipped by 3 bases and J by 4 bases, with 11 bases between them. This CDR3 comprises 13 residues. The CDR3 nucleotides read TGCAGCGTTGAGGGGTATCGTTCAGATACGCAGTATTTT. The encoded protein is CSVEGYRSDTQYF.

Details on this clonotype: One end of the junction is discordant with germline, which a read error may explain. The chain carries TRBV7-9 and TRBJ1-2; 9 bases fit TRBD1. The CDR3 contains 14 residues. Germline assignment: CDR1 SEHNR and CDR2 FQNEAQ (reference sequence). DNA of the CDR3: TGTGCCATCAGCCTCCGGGACAGGGTCTATGGCTACACCTTC. Its protein product is CAISLRDRVYGYTF.

The genes are TRBV27 and TRBJ1-1, with D perhaps matching TRBD1 (5 bases). Germline V gives CDR1 MNHEY, CDR2 SMNVEV (reference sequence). V was trimmed by 7 bases and J by 6 bases, leaving 18 bases between them. CDR3 size: 14 residues. For the CDR3, the DNA is TGTGCCAGCACCCCACCGGGGGTGAAGCCTGAAGCTTTCTTT. It codes for CASTPPGVKPEAFF.

This chain joins TRBV24-1 and TRBJ2-5; D may be TRBD1 (5 bases). The CDR3 runs to 15 residues. Trimming took 5 bases from V and 0 from J, leaving 12 bases between them. Per germline, CDR1 KGHDR and CDR2 SFDVKD. In DNA, the CDR3 is TGTGCCACCAGTGCCAAGACAGAGTACCAAGAGACCCAGTACTTC. Protein sequence: CATSAKTEYQETQYF.

The gene calls are TRBV28 and TRBJ2-7; 10 nucleotides line up with TRBD1. The CDR3 sequence is 15 residues long. The germline gives CDR1 MDHEN, CDR2 SYDVKM. After removal of 5 bases from V and 1 base from J, the junction contained 5 bases not matched to a gene. This CDR3 is CASSRTGGGSYEQYF. CDR3 nucleotides: TGTGCCAGCAGTAGGACAGGGGGGGGATCCTACGAGCAGTACTTC.

The chain joins TRBV7-9 to TRBJ2-1, with unresolved D. V dropped 10 bases and J dropped 2 bases, with 9 bases sitting between them. Germline lookup yields CDR1 SEHNR and CDR2 FQNEAQ (reference sequence). The CDR3 length is 12 residues. The CDR3 coding sequence is TGTGCCATTAACTGGGCCTACAATGAGCAGTTCTTC. It translates to CAINWAYNEQFF.

This rearrangement joins TRBV18 to TRBJ2-5; tentatively, D is TRBD1 (6 bases). The CDR3 sequence is 13 residues long. The germline V gene has CDR1 KGHSH and CDR2 LQKENI. V gave up 6 bases and J gave up 4 bases, with 12 bases separating them. The CDR3 nucleotides are TGTGCCAGCTCGACGCAGGGGCTAGAGACCCAGTACTTC. It yields the protein CASSTQGLETQYF.

The V and J genes are TRBV2 and TRBJ1-5, with 9 bases fitting TRBD1. The length of the CDR3 is 16 residues. Per germline, CDR1 SNHLY and CDR2 FYNNEI. The ends lost 5 bases at V and 5 bases at J; junction bases unmatched: 10. The CDR3 is CASSHRDRVGDQPQHF. CDR3 in DNA: TGTGCCAGCAGTCACCGGGACAGGGTAGGAGATCAGCCCCAGCATTTT.

The rearrangement uses TRBV2 and TRBJ2-1; D uncertain. Trimming took off 6 bases at V and 9 bases at J, with 15 bases between the two ends. The CDR3 contains 13 residues. Germline loops: CDR1 SNHLY, CDR2 FYNNEI. CDR3 in DNA: TGTGCCAGCAGGGTGGACCCGAGGTTTGAGCAGTTCTTC. Protein: CASRVDPRFEQFF.

The J gene is TRBJ2-3, the V gene TRBV19; 10 nucleotides match TRBD2. With V trimmed by 3 bases and J by 0 bases, 3 bases remained unmatched. CDR1 LNHDA and CDR2 SQIVND come from the germline V gene (reference sequence). The CDR3 is made up of 16 amino acids. The CDR3 is CASSILAGGSTDTQYF. In DNA form, the CDR3 reads TGTGCCAGTAGTATCTTAGCGGGAGGCAGCACAGATACGCAGTATTTT.

This clonotype has a single count. The gene calls are TRBV10-3 and TRBJ2-5; TRBD2 might be the D (5 bases). Germline V gene lookup returns CDR1 ENHRY and CDR2 SYGVKD. The V end was cut by 6 bases, the J end by 5 bases, with 10 bases between. The CDR3 consists of 12 residues. CDR3 in DNA: TGTGCCATCAGCGGGGTAGGGGAGACCCAGTACTTC. This encodes CAISGVGETQYF.

This rearrangement joins TRBV28 to TRBJ1-2; D perhaps matches TRBD1 (5 bases). Trimming stripped 5 bases from V and 6 bases from J, with 10 bases between. CDR1 is MDHEN, CDR2 SYDVKM, per germline. The CDR3 has 12 amino acids. The CDR3: CASSETVDGYTF. For the CDR3, the DNA is TGTGCCAGCAGTGAGACAGTGGATGGCTACACCTTC.

Only one count was recorded for this clonotype. The CDR3 coding sequence is TGTGCCAGCAGTCCTGACAGGGGAGTTGCTGGGGCCAACGTCCTGACTTTC. Its translation: CASSPDRGVAGANVLTF. The genes are TRBV28 and TRBJ2-6; 8 bases fit TRBD1. The junction had 8 bases not matched to a gene; V was cut back by 5 bases and J by 2 bases. This CDR3 contains 17 residues. The germline V gene encodes CDR1 MDHEN and CDR2 SYDVKM. Looking up the rest from reference TRBV28 and TRBJ2-6 gives the full variable domain: DVKVTQSSRYLVKRTGEKVFLECVQDMDHENMFWYRQDPGLGLRLIYFSYDVKMKEKGDIPEGYSVSREKKERFSLILESASTNQTSMYLCASSPDRGVAGANVLTFGAGSRLTVL.

This clonotype was observed a few times. The chain joins TRBV28 to TRBJ1-2; D is uncertain. The CDR3 totals 12 residues. CDR1 and CDR2 from the germline V gene are MDHEN and SYDVKM. Trimming shortened V by 5 bases and J by 3 bases, and 7 bases separated the two germline ends. In DNA, the CDR3 is TGTGCCAGCAGTCGGGGTGACTATGGCTACACCTTC. Protein: CASSRGDYGYTF.

The chain combines TRBV5-6 with TRBJ2-7, with a tentative D call TRBD2 (5 bases). Trimming removed 0 bases at V and 0 bases at J, with 13 bases between. Germline lookup yields CDR1 SGHDT and CDR2 YYEEEE. This CDR3 spans 16 amino acids. The CDR3 DNA reads TGTGCCAGCAGCTTGGGTCGGGGTGGTGGCTCCTACGAGCAGTACTTC. Residues: CASSLGRGGGSYEQYF.

V usage is TRBV27 and J usage is TRBJ2-1, with D tentatively TRBD2 (5 bases). Trimming removed 6 bases from V and 9 bases from J, with 12 bases in between. Germline V gives CDR1 MNHEY, CDR2 SMNVEV (reference sequence). This CDR3 contains 12 residues. CDR3 coding DNA: TGTGCCAGCAGACTAGGCAGCGGTGAGCAGTTCTTC. Translation: CASRLGSGEQFF.

V is TRBV29-1 and J is TRBJ2-5; 8 bases align to TRBD1. Germline CDR1 reads SQVTM; CDR2 reads ANQGSEA. Losses at the gene ends were 4 bases for V and 5 bases for J; bases not matched to a gene: 6. This CDR3 has 13 amino acids. DNA of the CDR3: TGCAGCGTTGCACTCTACAGGGGGGAGACCCAGTACTTC. It codes for CSVALYRGETQYF.

The chain couples TRBV4-1 to TRBJ1-2; perhaps TRBD1 as D (5 bases). The germline gives CDR1 MGHRA, CDR2 YSYEKL. This CDR3 is built from 14 residues. V dropped 4 bases and J dropped 4 bases, with 13 bases sitting between them. CDR3 bases: TGCGCCAGCAGCCTTCAGGACATGCCCTATGGCTACACCTTC. This encodes CASSLQDMPYGYTF.

V and J are TRBV5-1 and TRBJ2-6; TRBD1 aligns across 8 bases. The CDR3 contains 19 residues. V shed 3 bases, J shed 0 bases, and the junction held 11 bases outside the gene matches. CDR1 is SGHRS and CDR2 is YFSETQ in the germline V gene. The CDR3 sequence is CASSSKRGQAISGANVLTF. The CDR3 coding sequence is TGCGCCAGCAGCTCTAAAAGGGGACAGGCAATCTCTGGGGCCAACGTCCTGACTTTC.

The chain couples TRBV29-1 to TRBJ1-3; the D is unclear. Looked up from germline, CDR1 is SQVTM and CDR2 is ANQGSEA. V was cut by 3 bases and J by 0 bases, with 6 bases left in between. The CDR3 totals 13 residues. In DNA form, the CDR3 reads TGCAGCGTTGAGGACCGCTCTGGAAACACCATATATTTT. This encodes CSVEDRSGNTIYF.

This chain uses TRBV6-2 or TRBV6-3 with TRBJ1-5, with D possibly TRBD1 on 5 matching bases. The germline CDR1 and CDR2 sequences are MNHEY and SVGEGT. This CDR3 has 15 residues. V was trimmed by 6 bases and J by 7 bases, leaving 19 bases between them. CDR3 protein: CASSPPTQARQPQHF. The CDR3 DNA sequence: TGTGCCAGCAGCCCCCCGACACAGGCCCGACAGCCCCAGCATTTT.